This TCR beta chain was retrieved from a study of blood T cell repertoires in COVID-19. About the research overall: Samples came from the United States, Italy and Spain, spanning acute and convalescent COVID-19. The cDNA or gDNA used as material had been derived from T cells, B-cell-depleted T cells, or PBMCs.

Per the original data handling: How many nucleated cells were present was estimated from reference gene primer amplification. Assay used: immunoSEQ multiplex PCR; TCRdb lists only in-frame clones, some missing. That table supplies the V and J calls and clone size; D and trimming were determined from the DNA. Of around 84,000 clones in the sample, around nine tenths were seen once. This CDR3 has 16 amino acids. CDR1 SGHRS and CDR2 YFSETQ come from the germline V gene. J was trimmed by 3 bases and V by 4 bases; bases with no gene match: 6. V gene TRBV5-1 combines with J gene TRBJ2-2, with TRBD1 matching 10 bases. The material sequenced was peripheral blood. The receptor was isolated from a man at least 80 years old with active or convalescent COVID-19. The CDR3 coding sequence is TGCGCCAGCAGCGCGTCGACAGGGGGCTACACCGGGGAGCTGTTTTTT. It encodes CASSASTGGYTGELFF. The full variable domain, with the rest looked up from reference TRBV5-1 and TRBJ2-2, is KAGVTQTPRYLIKTRGQQVTLSCSPISGHRSVSWYQQTPGQGLQFLFEYFSETQRNKGNFPGRFSGRQFSNSRSEMNVSTLELGDSALYLCASSASTGGYTGELFFGEGSRLTVL.